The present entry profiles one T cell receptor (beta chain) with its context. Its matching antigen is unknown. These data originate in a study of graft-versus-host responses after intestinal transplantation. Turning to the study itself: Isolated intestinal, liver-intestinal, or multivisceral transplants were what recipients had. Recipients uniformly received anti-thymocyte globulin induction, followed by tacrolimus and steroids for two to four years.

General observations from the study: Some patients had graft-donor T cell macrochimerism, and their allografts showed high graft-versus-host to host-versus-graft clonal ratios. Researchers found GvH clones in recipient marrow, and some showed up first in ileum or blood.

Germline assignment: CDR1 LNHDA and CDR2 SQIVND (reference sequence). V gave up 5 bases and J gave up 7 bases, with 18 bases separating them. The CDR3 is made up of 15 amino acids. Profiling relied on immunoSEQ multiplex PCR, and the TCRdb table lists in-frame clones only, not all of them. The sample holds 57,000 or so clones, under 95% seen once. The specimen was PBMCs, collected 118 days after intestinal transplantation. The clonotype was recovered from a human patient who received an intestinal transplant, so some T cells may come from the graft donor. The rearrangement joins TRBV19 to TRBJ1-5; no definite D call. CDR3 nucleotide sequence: TGTGCCAGTAGTTCCGGCGCTATAATCGGGCAGCCCCAGCATTTT. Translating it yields CASSSGAIIGQPQHF.